This note documents a single T cell receptor (beta chain) sequence. The data are from a study of shared clonotypes between healthy human individuals. CD45RO-negative cells were positively selected for CCR7, leaving out terminally differentiated effector memory CD45RA+ cells. The V and J ends lost 2 bases and 3 bases, in that order; junction bases with no gene match: 1. Germline lookup yields CDR1 MNHNY and CDR2 SVGAGI (reference sequence). CDR3 length: 14 residues. Repertoires were generated with immunoSEQ multiplex PCR, while TCRdb's copy carries only in-frame clones and drops some. The sample yields fewer than 800,000 clones, 92% seen once.

Sequencing was done on a sample of naive CD8+ T cells sorted from blood. V is TRBV6-6 and J is TRBJ1-5, with 7 bases that match TRBD1. This receptor was obtained from a man under 40 in good health. In DNA form, the CDR3 reads TGTGCCAGCAGTTACAGGGGGCACAATCAGCCCCAGCATTTT. Translated, it gives CASSYRGHNQPQHF.